Listed here are 15 T cell receptor beta chains from one sample, sequenced in a study of T cell responses to AZD1222 COVID-19 vaccine. Sequenced by immunoSEQ multiplex PCR; TCRdb stores in-frame clones only, minus some. The repertoire holds some 120,000 clones, roughly nine tenths seen once, with roughly 3% in the top ten. The specimen comprised peripheral blood, sampled on day 0 of AZD1222 vaccination. All receptors derive from an adult in good health.

This chain connects TRBV28 to TRBJ1-3; possibly TRBD1 for D (5 bases). Trimming removed 4 bases at V and 0 bases at J, with 16 bases between. CDR1 is MDHEN and CDR2 is SYDVKM in the germline V gene. The CDR3 is 17 amino acids. In DNA form, the CDR3 reads TGTGCCAGCAGTTCCACCCTGGGGGGGAGCTCTGGAAACACCATATATTTT. Its translation is CASSSTLGGSSGNTIYF.

There are a few counts of this clone. V is TRBV2 and J is TRBJ1-2; 9 bases fit TRBD1. This CDR3 has 12 amino acids. CDR1 is SNHLY, CDR2 FYNNEI, per germline. Trimming at V came to 10 bases and at J to 8 bases, leaving 8 bases not matched to a gene. The CDR3 sequence is CANGTGKKGYTF. CDR3 sequence (DNA): TGTGCCAACGGGACAGGGAAGAAGGGCTACACCTTC.

The chain is built from TRBV4-3 and TRBJ1-2; 7 bases agree with TRBD1. V trimming: 4 bases; J trimming: 2 bases; junction bases outside the gene matches: 10. Germline CDR1 reads LGHNA; CDR2 reads YSLEER. The length of the CDR3 is 16 residues. CDR3: CASSPYLGQQNYGYTF. CDR3 DNA: TGCGCCAGCAGCCCGTACCTGGGACAGCAAAACTATGGCTACACCTTC.

The V call is TRBV6-5, the J call TRBJ1-2, with 7 positions matching TRBD1. Germline V gene data show CDR1 as MNHEY and CDR2 as SVGAGI. V trimming: 6 bases; J trimming: 0 bases; junction bases outside the gene matches: 7. The CDR3 runs 15 residues. CDR3: CASSLSTGTNYGYTF. CDR3 coding DNA: TGTGCCAGCAGCCTATCGACAGGGACTAACTATGGCTACACCTTC.

The chain combines TRBV11-3 with TRBJ2-2; D is unclear. Germline CDR1 SGHNT, CDR2 YENEEA. The V gene lost 3 bases and the J gene lost 2 bases, with 4 bases spanning the gap. This CDR3 comprises 13 residues. CDR3 protein: CASSLTNTGELFF. The CDR3, as DNA: TGTGCCAGCAGCTTGACTAACACCGGGGAGCTGTTTTTT.

The chain is built from TRBV5-1 and TRBJ1-1; D gene ambiguous. The CDR3 is made up of 14 amino acids. Trimming removed 0 bases at V and 3 bases at J, with 9 bases between. Germline V CDR1 and CDR2: SGHRS, YFSETQ. The CDR3 spells CASSLGSEDTEAFF. CDR3 DNA: TGCGCCAGCAGCTTGGGGTCAGAAGACACTGAAGCTTTCTTT.

CDR3 nucleotide sequence: TGCGCCAGCAGCTTGATTCAGGACACCGGGGAGCTGTTTTTT. It codes for CASSLIQDTGELFF. V is TRBV5-1 and J is TRBJ2-2; D uncertain. Germline V lookup: CDR1 SGHRS, CDR2 YFSETQ. Trimming cost V 1 base and J 3 bases, with 7 bases left between them. This CDR3 has 14 amino acids.

The chain has TRBV5-5 and TRBJ1-4; 7 nucleotides line up with TRBD1. This CDR3 is 15 amino acids long. CDR1 is SGHKS and CDR2 is YYEKEE in the germline V gene (reference sequence). Losses at the gene ends were 1 base for V and 5 bases for J; bases not matched to a gene: 5. The CDR3 sequence: CASSLYRGLNEKLFF. The CDR3 coding sequence is TGTGCCAGCAGCTTGTACAGGGGACTGAATGAAAAACTGTTTTTT.

This clone was found once. The V gene is TRBV27, the J gene TRBJ1-4, with D unresolved. The V and J ends lost 0 bases and 8 bases respectively, with 7 bases between them. Germline values: CDR1 MNHEY, CDR2 SMNVEV (reference sequence). The CDR3 runs 13 residues. As DNA, the CDR3 is TGTGCCAGCAGTTTATCGAAAAAGGAAAAACTGTTTTTT. Translated, it gives CASSLSKKEKLFF.

For the CDR3, the DNA is TGCAGCGTTGACCGGGGATTTGGTGAAGCTTTCTTT. It yields the protein CSVDRGFGEAFF. The chain couples TRBV29-1 to TRBJ1-1; D not certain. CDR1 is SQVTM, CDR2 ANQGSEA, per germline. This CDR3 is built from 12 residues. V was pared by 3 bases and J by 7 bases, with 12 bases between.

The chain uses TRBV24-1 and TRBJ1-2; the D gene is possibly TRBD1 (5 bases). V was cut by 9 bases and J by 3 bases, with 10 bases left in between. This CDR3 comprises 12 residues. In germline, CDR1 is KGHDR, CDR2 SFDVKD. The CDR3 sequence: CATSGTDYGYTF. CDR3 coding DNA: TGTGCCACCTCCGGGACGGACTATGGCTACACCTTC.

In its sample, this clone was seen once. The genes are TRBV5-6 and TRBJ1-2; maybe TRBD1 (5 bases). Germline assignment: CDR1 SGHDT and CDR2 YYEEEE. CDR3 length: 14 amino acids. Trimming left V 0 bases short and J 2 bases short, with 8 bases between. This chain's CDR3 is CASSLGRGNYGYTF. DNA of the CDR3: TGTGCCAGCAGCTTGGGGCGGGGGAACTATGGCTACACCTTC.

J is TRBJ1-1 and V is TRBV10-3, with a tentative D call TRBD1 (6 bases). The germline gives CDR1 ENHRY, CDR2 SYGVKD. Trimming removed 0 bases at V and 1 base at J, with 18 bases between. The CDR3 contains 18 residues. The CDR3 spells CAISESQRERGKNTEAFF. CDR3 DNA: TGTGCCATCAGTGAGTCGCAAAGGGAGAGGGGGAAGAACACTGAAGCTTTCTTT.

This chain joins TRBV6-2 or TRBV6-3 and TRBJ1-1; unclear D gene. The CDR3 loop spans 12 amino acids. The V and J ends lost 4 bases and 4 bases respectively, with 7 bases between them. The germline CDR1 and CDR2 sequences are MNHEY and SVGEGT. The DNA for the CDR3 is TGTGCCAGCAGTTTCGGCGGCACTGAAGCTTTCTTT. It codes for CASSFGGTEAFF.

The CDR3 sequence: CASRGTGTYGYTF. DNA for the CDR3: TGTGCCAGCAGGGGGACAGGGACCTATGGCTACACCTTC. The chain has TRBV6-5 and TRBJ1-2; 9 bases are shared with TRBD1. Trimming removed 6 bases from V and 4 bases from J; junction bases left unmatched: 3. Germline V gene sequence: CDR1 MNHEY, CDR2 SVGAGI. This CDR3 spans 13 amino acids.